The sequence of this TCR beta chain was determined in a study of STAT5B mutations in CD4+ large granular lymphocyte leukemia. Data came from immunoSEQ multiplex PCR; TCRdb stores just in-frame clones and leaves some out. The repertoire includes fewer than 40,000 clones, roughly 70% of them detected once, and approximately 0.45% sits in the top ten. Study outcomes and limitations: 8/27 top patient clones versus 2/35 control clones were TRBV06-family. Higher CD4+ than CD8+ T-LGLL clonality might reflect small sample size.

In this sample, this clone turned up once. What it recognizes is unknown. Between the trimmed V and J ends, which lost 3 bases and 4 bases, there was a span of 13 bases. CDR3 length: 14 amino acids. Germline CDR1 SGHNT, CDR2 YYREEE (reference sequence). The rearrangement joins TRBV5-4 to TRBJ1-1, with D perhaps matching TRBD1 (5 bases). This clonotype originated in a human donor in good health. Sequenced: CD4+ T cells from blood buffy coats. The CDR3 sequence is CASSSRQGPTEAFF. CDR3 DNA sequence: TGTGCCAGCAGCTCCCGCCAGGGCCCCACTGAAGCTTTCTTT.